The subject of this entry is one TCR beta chain. The sample originates from a study of PD-L1 blockade in urothelial cancer. At the level of the study: Patients' histories included 0 to 3 prior chemotherapy regimens.

Measured with immunoSEQ multiplex PCR; TCRdb has only the in-frame clones, and not every one. The data hold approximately 39,000 clones, with around nine tenths observed a single time. Germline V gives CDR1 DFQATT, CDR2 SNEGSKA (reference sequence). Trimming took 4 bases from V and 9 from J, leaving 10 bases between them. The CDR3 contains 10 residues. The receptor comes from a man aged 55 to 69 with urothelial cancer. This chain uses TRBV20-1 with TRBJ2-7, with D uncertain. The sequencing used PBMCs, collected around atezolizumab (anti-PD-L1) treatment. The CDR3 region has the DNA TGCAGTGCTACCCTAACTGGGCAGTACTTC. It translates to CSATLTGQYF.